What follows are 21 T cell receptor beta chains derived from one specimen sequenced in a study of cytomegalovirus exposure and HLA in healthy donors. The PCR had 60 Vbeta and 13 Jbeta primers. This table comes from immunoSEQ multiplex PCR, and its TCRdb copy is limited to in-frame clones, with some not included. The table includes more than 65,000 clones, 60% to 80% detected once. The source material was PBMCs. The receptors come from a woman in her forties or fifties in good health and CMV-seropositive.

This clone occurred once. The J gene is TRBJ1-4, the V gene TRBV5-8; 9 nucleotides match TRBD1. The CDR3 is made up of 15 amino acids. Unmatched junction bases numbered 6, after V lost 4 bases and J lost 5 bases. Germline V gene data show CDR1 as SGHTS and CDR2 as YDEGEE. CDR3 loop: CASSQGQGVNEKLFF. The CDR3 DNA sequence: TGTGCCAGCAGCCAGGGACAGGGTGTAAATGAAAAACTGTTTTTT.

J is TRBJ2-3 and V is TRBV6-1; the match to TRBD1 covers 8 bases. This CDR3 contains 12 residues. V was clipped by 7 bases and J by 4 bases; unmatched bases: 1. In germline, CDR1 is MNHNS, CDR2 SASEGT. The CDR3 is CASTQGADTQYF. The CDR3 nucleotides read TGTGCCAGCACACAGGGGGCAGATACGCAGTATTTT.

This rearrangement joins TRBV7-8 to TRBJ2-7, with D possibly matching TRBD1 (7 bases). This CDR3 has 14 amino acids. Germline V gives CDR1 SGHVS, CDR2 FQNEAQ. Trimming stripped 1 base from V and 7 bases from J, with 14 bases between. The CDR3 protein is CASSLGQGGREQYF. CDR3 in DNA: TGTGCCAGCAGCTTAGGACAGGGAGGTAGGGAGCAGTACTTC. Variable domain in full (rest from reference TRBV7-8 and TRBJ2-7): GAGVSQSPRYKVAKRGQDVALRCDPISGHVSLFWYQQALGQGPEFLTYFQNEAQLDKSGLPSDRFFAERPEGSVSTLKIQRTQQEDSAVYLCASSLGQGGREQYFGPGTRLTVT.

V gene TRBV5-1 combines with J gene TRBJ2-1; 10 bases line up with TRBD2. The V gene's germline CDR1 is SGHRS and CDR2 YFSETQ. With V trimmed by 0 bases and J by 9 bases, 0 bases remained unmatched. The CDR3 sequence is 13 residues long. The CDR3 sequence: CASSLGLAGEQFF. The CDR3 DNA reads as TGCGCCAGCAGCTTGGGACTAGCGGGTGAGCAGTTCTTC.

CDR3 sequence (DNA): TGTGCCAGCAGCGTCGGACAGGTGTTTAATGAAAAACTGTTTTTT. It yields the protein CASSVGQVFNEKLFF. V is TRBV9 and J is TRBJ1-4; 7 nucleotides agree with TRBD1. Germline CDR1 SGDLS, CDR2 YYNGEE. After removal of 2 bases from V and 4 bases from J, the junction contained 5 bases not matched to a gene. The CDR3 length is 15 residues.

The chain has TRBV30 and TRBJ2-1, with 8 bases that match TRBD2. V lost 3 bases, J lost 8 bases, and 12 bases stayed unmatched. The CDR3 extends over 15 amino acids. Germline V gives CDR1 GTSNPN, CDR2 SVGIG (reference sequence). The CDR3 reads CAWSDLGRAGDEQFF. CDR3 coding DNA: TGTGCCTGGAGCGACCTCGGGAGGGCCGGGGATGAGCAGTTCTTC.

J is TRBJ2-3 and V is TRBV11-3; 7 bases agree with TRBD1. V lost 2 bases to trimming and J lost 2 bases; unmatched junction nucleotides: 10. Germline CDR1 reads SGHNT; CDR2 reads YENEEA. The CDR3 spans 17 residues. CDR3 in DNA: TGTGCCAGCAGCTTATGGTCCCCAGGGGGTTTCACAGATACGCAGTATTTT. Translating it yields CASSLWSPGGFTDTQYF.

The chain's CDR3 is CASSSTNAQGRGNTIYF. For the CDR3, the DNA is TGCGCCAGCAGCTCCACAAACGCACAGGGGAGGGGAAACACCATATATTTT. The chain carries TRBV4-1 and TRBJ1-3; the match to TRBD1 covers 7 bases. Losses at the gene ends were 5 bases for V and 4 bases for J; bases not matched to a gene: 14. The CDR3 runs to 17 residues. Germline V gene data show CDR1 as MGHRA and CDR2 as YSYEKL.

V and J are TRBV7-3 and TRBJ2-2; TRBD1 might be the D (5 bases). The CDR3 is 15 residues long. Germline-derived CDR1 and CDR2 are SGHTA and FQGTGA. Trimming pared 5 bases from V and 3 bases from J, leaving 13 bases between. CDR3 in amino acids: CASSPADTYTGELFF. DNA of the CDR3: TGTGCCAGCAGCCCCGCGGACACCTACACCGGGGAGCTGTTTTTT.

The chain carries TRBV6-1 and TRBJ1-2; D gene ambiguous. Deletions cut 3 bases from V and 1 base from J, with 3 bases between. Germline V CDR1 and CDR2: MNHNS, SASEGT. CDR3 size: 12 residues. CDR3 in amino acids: CASSDFNYGYTF. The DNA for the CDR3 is TGTGCCAGCAGTGACTTTAACTATGGCTACACCTTC.

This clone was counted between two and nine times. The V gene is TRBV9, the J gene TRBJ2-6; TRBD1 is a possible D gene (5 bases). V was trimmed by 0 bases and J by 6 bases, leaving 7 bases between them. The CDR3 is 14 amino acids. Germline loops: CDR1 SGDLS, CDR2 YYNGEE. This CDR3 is CASSVEGLANVLTF. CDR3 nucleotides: TGTGCCAGCAGCGTAGAGGGGTTGGCCAACGTCCTGACTTTC.

The CDR3 nucleotides read TGTGCCAGCCGGCCGGGACTAGATCTCAATGAGCAGTTCTTC. Amino acids: CASRPGLDLNEQFF. The chain recombines TRBV9 with TRBJ2-1; 8 bases align to TRBD2. Germline-derived CDR1 and CDR2 are SGDLS and YYNGEE. Trimming cost V 7 bases and J 6 bases; bases outside gene matches: 9. The CDR3 totals 14 residues.

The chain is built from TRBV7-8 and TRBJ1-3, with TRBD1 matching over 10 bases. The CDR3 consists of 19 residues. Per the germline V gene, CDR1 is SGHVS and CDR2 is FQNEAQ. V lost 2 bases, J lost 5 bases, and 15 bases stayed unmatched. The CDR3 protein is CASSLRTLWDRGQRNTIYF. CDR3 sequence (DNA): TGTGCCAGCAGCTTACGAACTCTCTGGGACAGGGGCCAGAGAAACACCATATATTTT.

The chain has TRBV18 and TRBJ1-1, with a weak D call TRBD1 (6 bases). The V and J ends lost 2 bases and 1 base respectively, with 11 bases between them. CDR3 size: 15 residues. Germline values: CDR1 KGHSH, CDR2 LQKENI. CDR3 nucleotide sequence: TGTGCCAGCTCACCATTCGAGGGGGAGAACACTGAAGCTTTCTTT. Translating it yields CASSPFEGENTEAFF.

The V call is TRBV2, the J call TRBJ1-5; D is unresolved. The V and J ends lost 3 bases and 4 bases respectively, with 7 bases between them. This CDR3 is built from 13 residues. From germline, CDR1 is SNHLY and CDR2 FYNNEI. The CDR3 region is CASSDLENQPQHF. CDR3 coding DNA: TGTGCCAGCAGTGATCTAGAGAATCAGCCCCAGCATTTT.

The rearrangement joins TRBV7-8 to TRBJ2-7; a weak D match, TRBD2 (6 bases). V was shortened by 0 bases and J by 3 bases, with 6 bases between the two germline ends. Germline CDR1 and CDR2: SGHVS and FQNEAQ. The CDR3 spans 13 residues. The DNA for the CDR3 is TGTGCCAGCAGCTTAGCGCGGGGCTACGAGCAGTACTTC. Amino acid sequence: CASSLARGYEQYF.

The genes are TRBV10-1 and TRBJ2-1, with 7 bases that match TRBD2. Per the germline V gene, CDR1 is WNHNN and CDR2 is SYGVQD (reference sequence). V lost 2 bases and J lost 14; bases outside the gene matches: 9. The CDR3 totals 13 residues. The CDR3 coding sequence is TGCGCCAGCAGTGAGGGGAGGGGAACCCGCGAGTTCTTC. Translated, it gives CASSEGRGTREFF.

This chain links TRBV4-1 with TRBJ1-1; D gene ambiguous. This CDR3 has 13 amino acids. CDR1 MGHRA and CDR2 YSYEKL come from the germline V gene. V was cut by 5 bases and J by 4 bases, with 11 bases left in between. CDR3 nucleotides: TGCGCCAGCAGCGAACAGCTTGGCACTGAAGCTTTCTTT. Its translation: CASSEQLGTEAFF.

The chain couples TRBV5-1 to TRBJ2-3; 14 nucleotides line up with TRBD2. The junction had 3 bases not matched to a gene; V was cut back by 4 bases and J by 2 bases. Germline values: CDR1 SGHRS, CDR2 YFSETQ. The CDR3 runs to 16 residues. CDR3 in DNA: TGCGCCAGCAGCCCGGGACTAGCGGGAGTCACAGATACGCAGTATTTT. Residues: CASSPGLAGVTDTQYF.

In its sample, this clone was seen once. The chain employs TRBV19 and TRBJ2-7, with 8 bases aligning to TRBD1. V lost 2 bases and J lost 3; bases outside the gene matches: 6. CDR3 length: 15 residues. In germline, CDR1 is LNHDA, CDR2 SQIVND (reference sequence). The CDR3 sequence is CASSISGQGGYEQYF. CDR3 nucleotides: TGTGCCAGTAGTATATCCGGACAGGGCGGCTACGAGCAGTACTTC.

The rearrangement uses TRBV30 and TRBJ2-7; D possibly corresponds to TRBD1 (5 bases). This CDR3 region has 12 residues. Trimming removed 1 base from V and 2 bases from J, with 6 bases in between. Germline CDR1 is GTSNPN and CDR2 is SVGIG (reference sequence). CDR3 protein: CAWSARAYEQYF. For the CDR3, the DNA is TGTGCCTGGAGTGCCAGGGCCTACGAGCAGTACTTC.